These 27 T cell receptor beta chains originate from one sample sequenced in a study of shared clonotypes between healthy human individuals. Method: immunoSEQ multiplex PCR; TCRdb's copy keeps in-frame clones and lacks some. The sample lists under 2,500,000 clones, nearly 97% occurring once. Sequencing used naive CD4+ T cells sorted from blood. The subset is: CD45RA+ positively selected. These receptors were collected from a man younger than 30 in good health.

The chain uses TRBV6-5 and TRBJ2-3; 11 bases align to TRBD2. V shed 7 bases, J shed 3 bases, and the junction held 6 bases outside the gene matches. This CDR3 contains 15 residues. Germline V lookup: CDR1 MNHEY, CDR2 SVGAGI. The CDR3 loop reads CASTALAGVTDTQYF. As DNA, the CDR3 is TGTGCCAGCACCGCACTAGCGGGGGTTACAGATACGCAGTATTTT.

This sequence joins TRBV7-9 and TRBJ1-1; a weak D match, TRBD1 (5 bases). This CDR3 contains 15 residues. The ends were cut back, 6 bases at V and 0 bases at J, with 14 bases in the middle. Germline CDR1 and CDR2: SEHNR and FQNEAQ (reference sequence). CDR3 in amino acids: CASRRGQGLNTEAFF. CDR3 bases: TGTGCCAGCAGACGTGGGCAGGGCTTGAACACTGAAGCTTTCTTT.

The chain combines TRBV5-1 with TRBJ2-1; 8 positions agree with TRBD2. The germline V gene encodes CDR1 SGHRS and CDR2 YFSETQ. CDR3 length: 15 amino acids. V gave up 2 bases and J gave up 5 bases; unmatched junction bases: 6. This chain's CDR3 is CASSFGLAPDNEQFF. The DNA for the CDR3 is TGCGCCAGCAGCTTTGGACTAGCTCCTGACAATGAGCAGTTCTTC.

This chain joins TRBV7-2 and TRBJ2-3; D might be TRBD2 (5 bases). The length of the CDR3 is 14 residues. In germline, CDR1 is SGHTA, CDR2 FQGNSA. The V end lost 6 bases, the J end lost 0 bases, and 10 bases lay between the germline ends. CDR3 protein: CASSFTSSTDTQYF. The CDR3 DNA follows: TGTGCCAGCAGTTTCACTAGTAGCACAGATACGCAGTATTTT.

Turning to this clone: Other DNA variants within this sample encode the same CDR3. The CDR3 protein is CASSLSGQPQHF. The CDR3 nucleotides read TGTGCCAGCAGTTTATCCGGTCAGCCCCAGCATTTT. The gene calls are TRBV28 and TRBJ1-5; D gene unclear. The CDR3 has 12 amino acids. Trimming shortened V by 1 base and J by 6 bases, and 4 bases separated the two germline ends. CDR1 MDHEN and CDR2 SYDVKM come from the germline V gene.

The J gene is TRBJ2-1, the V gene TRBV6-1, with D tentatively TRBD2 (5 bases). This CDR3 spans 15 amino acids. Germline V gives CDR1 MNHNS, CDR2 SASEGT. V was trimmed by 8 bases and J by 10 bases, leaving 24 bases between them. CDR3: CASGPSWSGISEQFF. DNA for the CDR3: TGTGCCAGCGGGCCCTCCTGGTCGGGGATCAGCGAGCAGTTCTTC.

Of note for this clone: The identical CDR3 is also encoded by other nucleotide sequences in the sample. This chain joins TRBV20-1 and TRBJ2-1; D gene uncertain. The length of the CDR3 is 11 residues. Trimming removed 3 bases at V and 4 bases at J, with 4 bases between. Germline assignment: CDR1 DFQATT and CDR2 SNEGSKA (reference sequence). CDR3 loop: CSARIYNEQFF. CDR3 coding DNA: TGCAGTGCTAGGATTTACAATGAGCAGTTCTTC.

The genes are TRBV7-9 and TRBJ2-7, with 10 nucleotides matching TRBD2. V shed 4 bases, J shed 6 bases, and the junction held 9 bases outside the gene matches. Germline V gene sequence: CDR1 SEHNR, CDR2 FQNEAQ (reference sequence). CDR3 size: 15 residues. CDR3 in DNA: TGTGCCAGCAGCTCTAGCGGGGGCCTACCAGGCGAGCAGTACTTC. Translating gives CASSSSGGLPGEQYF. The entire variable domain, with the rest obtained from reference TRBV7-9 and TRBJ2-7, is as follows: DTGVSQNPRHKITKRGQNVTFRCDPISEHNRLYWYRQTLGQGPEFLTYFQNEAQLEKSRLLSDRFSAERPKGSFSTLEIQRTEQGDSAMYLCASSSSGGLPGEQYFGPGTRLTVT.

As to this clone: Distinct nucleotide sequences in the sample also encode this CDR3. This chain uses TRBV5-1 with TRBJ2-7, with 7 bases aligning to TRBD2. Per germline, CDR1 SGHRS and CDR2 YFSETQ. With 3 bases clipped from V and 4 bases from J, the junction kept 10 bases outside the gene matches. The CDR3 length is 15 residues. CDR3 bases: TGCGCCAGCAGCTCCGGACTGGCGGGGGATTACGAGCAGTACTTC. Amino acids: CASSSGLAGDYEQYF.

V is TRBV14 and J is TRBJ2-2; TRBD2 matches 7 bases. V gave up 5 bases and J gave up 5 bases; unmatched junction bases: 5. From germline, CDR1 is SGHDN and CDR2 FVKESK. The CDR3 runs 14 residues. For the CDR3, the DNA is TGTGCCAGCAGCTCTTTAGCGGGTACCGGGGAGCTGTTTTTT. This sequence encodes CASSSLAGTGELFF. Complete variable domain (other parts from reference TRBV14 and TRBJ2-2): EAGVTQFPSHSVIEKGQTVTLRCDPISGHDNLYWYRRVMGKEIKFLLHFVKESKQDESGMPNNRFLAERTGGTYSTLKVQPAELEDSGVYFCASSSLAGTGELFFGEGSRLTVL.

CDR3 in amino acids: CASSAGLKETQYF. In DNA form, the CDR3 reads TGTGCCAGCAGCGCGGGACTAAAAGAGACCCAGTACTTC. The chain employs TRBV6-5 and TRBJ2-5; 7 bases align to TRBD2. The germline gives CDR1 MNHEY, CDR2 SVGAGI. V dropped 6 bases and J dropped 3; count of bases not matched to a gene: 4. CDR3 size: 13 residues.

This chain uses TRBV7-9 with TRBJ2-4, with 7 bases that match TRBD2. In germline, CDR1 is SEHNR, CDR2 FQNEAQ (reference sequence). This CDR3 has 17 residues. V gave up 2 bases and J gave up 2 bases; unmatched junction bases: 9. For the CDR3, the DNA is TGTGCCAGCAGCTTAACCGGCGGGAGTGGACCCAAAAACATTCAGTACTTC. It yields the protein CASSLTGGSGPKNIQYF. Together with reference TRBV7-9 and TRBJ2-4, the CDR3 gives the full variable domain: DTGVSQNPRHKITKRGQNVTFRCDPISEHNRLYWYRQTLGQGPEFLTYFQNEAQLEKSRLLSDRFSAERPKGSFSTLEIQRTEQGDSAMYLCASSLTGGSGPKNIQYFGAGTRLSVL.

This sequence joins TRBV11-2 and TRBJ2-7; 8 bases agree with TRBD2. The CDR3 contains 16 residues. Germline values: CDR1 SGHAT, CDR2 FQNNGV. V was pared by 1 base and J by 4 bases, with 9 bases of the junction left unmatched. CDR3 in DNA: TGTGCCAGCAGCTTAGTCTGGGGCGGGGGGCCGTACGAGCAGTACTTC. This sequence encodes CASSLVWGGGPYEQYF. The variable domain in full, with the rest retrieved from reference TRBV11-2 and TRBJ2-7, is EAGVAQSPRYKIIEKRQSVAFWCNPISGHATLYWYQQILGQGPKLLIQFQNNGVVDDSQLPKDRFSAERLKGVDSTLKIQPAKLEDSAVYLCASSLVWGGGPYEQYFGPGTRLTVT.

The chain couples TRBV7-5 to TRBJ2-1; whether TRBD2, the table's D call, matches the DNA was not checked. TRBV7-5 is annotated as a pseudogene. The CDR3 is 16 amino acids. CDR3 protein: CARSSWGRSNPNEQFF. The DNA of the CDR3 is TGTGCCAGAAGCTCCTGGGGGAGGAGCAATCCCAATGAGCAGTTCTTC.

This chain joins TRBV9 and TRBJ2-1, with D perhaps matching TRBD2 (5 bases). The germline V gene has CDR1 SGDLS and CDR2 YYNGEE. The ends were cut back, 0 bases at V and 10 bases at J, with 17 bases in the middle. The CDR3 has 15 residues. The CDR3 is CASSVAHRLADEQFF. CDR3 bases: TGTGCCAGCAGCGTAGCTCACCGGCTAGCCGACGAGCAGTTCTTC.

This clone was picked up one time. The V gene is TRBV18, the J gene TRBJ1-2; the D gene is possibly TRBD1 (6 bases). Germline CDR1 is KGHSH and CDR2 is LQKENI. V was cut by 0 bases and J by 4 bases, with 12 bases left in between. The CDR3 extends over 15 amino acids. The CDR3 loop is CASSPPLRQAYGYTF. The DNA for the CDR3 is TGTGCCAGCTCACCACCGCTTAGACAGGCCTATGGCTACACCTTC.

The V and J genes are TRBV6-1 and TRBJ1-2, with 7 bases lining up with TRBD1. CDR1 is MNHNS and CDR2 is SASEGT in the germline V gene. V gave up 6 bases and J gave up 2 bases; unmatched junction bases: 6. The CDR3 runs to 14 residues. CDR3 sequence (DNA): TGTGCCAGCAGGAGGACAGGTGGGAACTATGGCTACACCTTC. Its translation is CASRRTGGNYGYTF.

V gene TRBV9 combines with J gene TRBJ2-7; D unresolved. In germline, CDR1 is SGDLS, CDR2 YYNGEE. This CDR3 contains 15 residues. Between the trimmed V and J ends, which lost 4 bases and 0 bases, there was a span of 14 bases. In DNA form, the CDR3 reads TGTGCCAGCAGCTCTGACCCCCGGAGCTCCTACGAGCAGTACTTC. As protein: CASSSDPRSSYEQYF.

The chain links TRBV5-1 to TRBJ1-1; a weak D match, TRBD1 (5 bases). V gave up 4 bases and J gave up 10 bases, with 11 bases separating them. Germline CDR1 and CDR2: SGHRS and YFSETQ. This CDR3 spans 11 amino acids. CDR3 residues: CASSPGDGAFF. DNA of the CDR3: TGCGCCAGCAGCCCTGGGGACGGAGCTTTCTTT.

This chain uses TRBV27 with TRBJ2-7; a possible D gene is TRBD2 (7 bases). Germline lookup yields CDR1 MNHEY and CDR2 SMNVEV (reference sequence). The CDR3 consists of 16 residues. Trimming removed 2 bases at V and 6 bases at J, with 20 bases between. As DNA, the CDR3 is TGTGCCAGCAGTTTAGGTGGCTGGTACAGGGAGGGCGAGCAGTACTTC. Its translation is CASSLGGWYREGEQYF.

The gene calls are TRBV5-4 and TRBJ2-7, with a tentative D call TRBD1 (6 bases). Germline-derived CDR1 and CDR2 are SGHNT and YYREEE (reference sequence). Trimming shortened V by 2 bases and J by 2 bases, and 8 bases separated the two germline ends. The CDR3 spans 13 residues. CDR3: CASSFGDTYEQYF. The CDR3 DNA reads as TGTGCCAGCAGCTTTGGGGACACCTACGAGCAGTACTTC.

CDR3 loop: CASSQEGGPGNQPQHF. Written as DNA, the CDR3 is TGCGCCAGCAGCCAAGAGGGGGGCCCCGGCAATCAGCCCCAGCATTTT. The rearrangement uses TRBV4-1 and TRBJ1-5; D might be TRBD1 (6 bases). The CDR3 spans 16 residues. V shed 0 bases and J shed 2 bases, with 11 bases lying between them. Germline CDR1 MGHRA, CDR2 YSYEKL.

This rearrangement joins TRBV4-1 to TRBJ1-4, with TRBD1 as a possible D gene (5 bases). The CDR3 covers 16 residues. Germline assignment: CDR1 MGHRA and CDR2 YSYEKL. Trimming removed 1 base at V and 13 bases at J, with 22 bases between. CDR3 residues: CASSQGWGTRIPGLFF. The CDR3 nucleotides read TGCGCCAGCAGCCAAGGGTGGGGGACGCGGATTCCTGGACTGTTTTTT.

This clone occurred once. The V call is TRBV27, the J call TRBJ1-5, with 7 bases identical to TRBD1. The CDR3 runs to 17 residues. With V trimmed by 5 bases and J by 6 bases, 16 bases remained unmatched. Per the germline V gene, CDR1 is MNHEY and CDR2 is SMNVEV (reference sequence). The CDR3, as DNA: TGTGCCAGCAGTCCGCATCGGTTTATTAGGGGGCCTCAGCCCCAGCATTTT. This translates into CASSPHRFIRGPQPQHF.

V gene TRBV10-3 combines with J gene TRBJ1-1; the D gene is possibly TRBD1 (5 bases). V lost 11 bases, J lost 0 bases, and 13 bases lay in between. In germline, CDR1 is ENHRY, CDR2 SYGVKD. The CDR3 covers 13 residues. For the CDR3, the DNA is TGTGCCTTCCGTGGGGGGATGAACACTGAAGCTTTCTTT. As protein: CAFRGGMNTEAFF.

The chain recombines TRBV5-5 with TRBJ1-6; 8 bases agree with TRBD1. V was pared by 0 bases and J by 7 bases, with 6 bases of the junction left unmatched. Germline CDR1 and CDR2: SGHKS and YYEKEE (reference sequence). The CDR3 length is 16 residues. DNA for the CDR3: TGTGCCAGCAGCTTGGAAATAACAGGGGGAAATTCACCCCTCCACTTT. Amino acids: CASSLEITGGNSPLHF.

V gene TRBV25-1 combines with J gene TRBJ1-1; D is ambiguous. Trimming left V 1 base short and J 1 base short, with 10 bases between. CDR1 is MGHDK and CDR2 is SYGVNS in the germline V gene. This CDR3 comprises 15 residues. The CDR3 spells CASSELASGNTEAFF. CDR3 DNA sequence: TGTGCCAGCAGTGAATTGGCCAGTGGGAACACTGAAGCTTTCTTT. Drawing the rest from reference TRBV25-1 and TRBJ1-1, the complete variable domain is EADIYQTPRYLVIGTGKKITLECSQTMGHDKMYWYQQDPGMELHLIHYSYGVNSTEKGDLSSESTVSRIRTEHFPLTLESARPSHTSQYLCASSELASGNTEAFFGQGTRLTVV.